Presented here are 30 T cell receptor beta chains from one specimen sequenced in a study of a mutant IDH1 vaccine in newly diagnosed glioma. The table came from immunoSEQ multiplex PCR; TCRdb's copy has only in-frame clones and leaves some out. The sample records over 30,000 clones, more than 70% being singletons. Time point specified: baseline, week 1 (first vaccination visit). Treatment reported: pre-vaccination baseline after standard-of-care therapy. The source material was peripheral blood mononuclear cells (PBMCs), sampled from a glioma patient treated with radiotherapy, temozolomide or both. The origin of the receptors is a man aged 45-60 years with glioma. Some clones in this sample may be carry-over from other donors' samples.

The gene calls are TRBV2 and TRBJ1-5; D is undetermined. Trimming left V 3 bases short and J 6 bases short, with 15 bases between. CDR3 length: 15 amino acids. Per the germline V gene, CDR1 is SNHLY and CDR2 is FYNNEI. DNA for the CDR3: TGTGCCAGCAGTGAGGGCAGGAGGTTTGGTCAGCCCCAGCATTTT. Its translation: CASSEGRRFGQPQHF.

This clone appeared a few times. The J gene is TRBJ2-7, the V gene TRBV7-2, with 11 nucleotides matching TRBD2. With 5 bases clipped from V and 6 bases from J, the junction kept 15 bases outside the gene matches. The CDR3 has 17 residues. Germline loops: CDR1 SGHTA, CDR2 FQGNSA. Here the CDR3 reads CASSRTKVAGGPFEQYF. CDR3 bases: TGTGCCAGCAGCCGAACAAAGGTAGCGGGAGGGCCATTCGAGCAGTACTTC.

J is TRBJ2-6 and V is TRBV4-3; possibly TRBD1 or TRBD2 for D (5 bases each). Germline V gene sequence: CDR1 LGHNA, CDR2 YSLEER. The CDR3 is 19 residues long. Trimming cost V 0 bases and J 0 bases, with 15 bases left between them. CDR3 loop: CASSQDTGTGYSGANVLTF. CDR3 sequence (DNA): TGCGCCAGCAGCCAAGACACCGGGACCGGGTACTCTGGGGCCAACGTCCTGACTTTC.

The chain recombines TRBV6-1 with TRBJ1-5; TRBD1 aligns across 10 bases. From germline, CDR1 is MNHNS and CDR2 SASEGT. V gave up 3 bases and J gave up 6 bases; unmatched junction bases: 5. This CDR3 has 15 residues. CDR3 sequence: CASSDGQGESQPQHF. The CDR3, as DNA: TGTGCCAGCAGTGACGGACAGGGGGAAAGTCAGCCCCAGCATTTT.

The genes are TRBV11-3 and TRBJ1-1, with 10 bases fitting TRBD1. V lost 0 bases, J lost 7 bases, and 5 bases stayed unmatched. The CDR3 sequence is 15 residues long. CDR1 and CDR2 from the germline V gene are SGHNT and YENEEA. CDR3 DNA sequence: TGTGCCAGCAGCTTAGAGGCGACAGGGGGCGTTGAAGCTTTCTTT. Translating gives CASSLEATGGVEAFF.

The chain links TRBV4-1 to TRBJ2-1, with unresolved D. With 1 base removed from V and 8 bases from J, the gap between germline ends came to 9 bases. CDR1 MGHRA and CDR2 YSYEKL come from the germline V gene. The CDR3 is 13 residues long. The CDR3 spells CASSQAPYDEQFF. For the CDR3, the DNA is TGCGCCAGCAGCCAAGCCCCGTACGATGAGCAGTTCTTC.

The V gene is TRBV5-6, the J gene TRBJ2-6; 9 bases are a match to TRBD2. Trimming removed 4 bases from V and 0 bases from J; junction bases left unmatched: 8. The germline V gene encodes CDR1 SGHDT and CDR2 YYEEEE. The CDR3 spans 18 residues. The CDR3: CASSTLAGADSGANVLTF. The CDR3, as DNA: TGTGCCAGCAGCACCTTAGCGGGGGCCGACTCTGGGGCCAACGTCCTGACTTTC.

The chain couples TRBV5-4 to TRBJ2-7; no clear D. Trimming pared 4 bases from V and 5 bases from J, leaving 13 bases between. This CDR3 is 13 amino acids long. The germline V gene has CDR1 SGHNT and CDR2 YYREEE (reference sequence). This chain's CDR3 is CASSQAGRNEQYF. Here the CDR3 DNA reads TGTGCCAGCAGCCAGGCAGGCCGGAACGAGCAGTACTTC.

The V call is TRBV5-1, the J call TRBJ2-1, with TRBD2 matching over 13 bases. V lost 3 bases, J lost 8 bases, and 8 bases stayed unmatched. The CDR3 length is 16 residues. Germline V gene data show CDR1 as SGHRS and CDR2 as YFSETQ. The CDR3 loop is CASSSRTSGSRDEQFF. The CDR3 DNA sequence: TGCGCCAGCAGCTCGAGGACTAGCGGGAGTAGAGATGAGCAGTTCTTC.

The J gene is TRBJ2-2, the V gene TRBV28, with D unclear. CDR3 length: 11 amino acids. Germline assignment: CDR1 MDHEN and CDR2 SYDVKM. CDR3 loop: CATANTGELFF. CDR3 in DNA: TGTGCTACGGCGAACACCGGGGAGCTGTTTTTT. The variable domain in full, with the rest retrieved from reference TRBV28 and TRBJ2-2, is DVKVTQSSRYLVKRTGEKVFLECVQDMDHENMFWYRQDPGLGLRLIYFSYDVKMKEKGDIPEGYSVSREKKERFSLILESASTNQTSMYLCATANTGELFFGEGSRLTVL.

This clone appeared a single time. CDR3 DNA sequence: TGCGCCAGCAGCCAAGATCTCGGGGGCTACACCTTC. It is translated as CASSQDLGGYTF. V usage is TRBV4-3 and J usage is TRBJ1-2, with D hard to call. Germline V gene lookup returns CDR1 LGHNA and CDR2 YSLEER. This CDR3 region has 12 residues. Trimming stripped 0 bases from V and 8 bases from J, with 7 bases between.

Here the CDR3 reads CASSRDLAYEQYF. The DNA of the CDR3 is TGTGCCAGCAGCCGGGACCTTGCCTACGAGCAGTACTTC. The rearrangement links TRBV6-5 to TRBJ2-7; either TRBD1 or TRBD2 may supply D (5 bases each). The length of the CDR3 is 13 residues. The V gene lost 6 bases and the J gene lost 2 bases, with 11 bases spanning the gap. The V gene's germline CDR1 is MNHEY and CDR2 SVGAGI.

V is TRBV5-1 and J is TRBJ1-1; TRBD1 aligns across 11 bases. Looked up from germline, CDR1 is SGHRS and CDR2 is YFSETQ. The CDR3 is 14 amino acids. With 4 bases clipped from V and 4 bases from J, the junction kept 3 bases outside the gene matches. The chain's CDR3 is CASSVGTGGTEAFF. CDR3 in DNA: TGCGCCAGCAGCGTCGGGACAGGGGGCACTGAAGCTTTCTTT.

CDR3 loop: CASSGRGYQETQYF. For the CDR3, the DNA is TGTGCCAGCAGCGGCAGGGGGTACCAAGAGACCCAGTACTTC. The chain recombines TRBV5-6 with TRBJ2-5, with TRBD1 matching over 7 bases. Trimming cost V 4 bases and J 0 bases; bases outside gene matches: 3. This CDR3 is built from 14 residues. Germline V gene lookup returns CDR1 SGHDT and CDR2 YYEEEE.

The V and J genes are TRBV6-5 and TRBJ2-2; 8 nucleotides line up with TRBD2. The CDR3 has 15 amino acids. V shed 11 bases and J 7 bases; nucleotides not matched to a gene: 15. CDR1 is MNHEY and CDR2 is SVGAGI in the germline V gene. CDR3: CAARRRGRTDGELFF. CDR3 sequence (DNA): TGTGCCGCGAGACGACGCGGGAGGACGGACGGGGAGCTGTTTTTT.

CDR3 in DNA: TGTGCCAGCAGCCAACGCGGCCCAGTTAACACTGAAGCTTTCTTT. As protein: CASSQRGPVNTEAFF. The chain uses TRBV16 and TRBJ1-1; no clear D. Deletions cut 2 bases from V and 2 bases from J, with 12 bases between. Germline CDR1 KGHSY, CDR2 FQNENV. The CDR3 runs 15 residues.

The gene calls are TRBV2 and TRBJ2-5; 8 nucleotides align to TRBD2. The germline gives CDR1 SNHLY, CDR2 FYNNEI. V was pared by 9 bases and J by 2 bases, with 5 bases of the junction left unmatched. CDR3 size: 13 residues. The CDR3 DNA sequence: TGTGCCAGTCTAAAGCGGGGGCAAGAGACCCAGTACTTC. Encoded protein: CASLKRGQETQYF.

V and J are TRBV7-9 and TRBJ1-1; TRBD1 matches at 12 bases. Germline V gives CDR1 SEHNR, CDR2 FQNEAQ (reference sequence). V shed 1 base and J 7 bases; nucleotides not matched to a gene: 10. The CDR3 consists of 17 residues. CDR3 nucleotides: TGTGCCAGCAGCTTAGAGTGGGGGGACAGGGGGCAGGGTGAAGCTTTCTTT. Translated, it gives CASSLEWGDRGQGEAFF.

The chain couples TRBV28 to TRBJ1-1; 8 nucleotides match TRBD1. CDR3 length: 14 amino acids. With V trimmed by 7 bases and J by 0 bases, 4 bases remained unmatched. Germline values: CDR1 MDHEN, CDR2 SYDVKM. The CDR3 loop is CASIEDRVNTEAFF. In DNA, the CDR3 is TGTGCCAGCATCGAGGACAGGGTGAACACTGAAGCTTTCTTT.

The chain carries TRBV27 and TRBJ2-1, with 8 bases aligning to TRBD2. The CDR3 sequence is 13 residues long. V was pared by 8 bases and J by 0 bases, with 0 bases of the junction left unmatched. Germline CDR1 and CDR2: MNHEY and SMNVEV (reference sequence). The CDR3 DNA follows: TGTGCCAGCGGACTAGCCTCCTACAATGAGCAGTTCTTC. This codes for CASGLASYNEQFF.

The J gene is TRBJ2-7, the V gene TRBV20-1, with D perhaps TRBD2 (5 bases). Germline V gene data show CDR1 as DFQATT and CDR2 as SNEGSKA (reference sequence). This CDR3 region has 11 residues. V was shortened by 6 bases and J by 9 bases, with 15 bases between the two germline ends. The CDR3 spells CSAKAGLGQYF. DNA of the CDR3: TGCAGTGCCAAGGCGGGCCTTGGGCAGTACTTC.

This clone appeared once. V is TRBV2 and J is TRBJ1-6; D is uncertain. Germline CDR1 reads SNHLY; CDR2 reads FYNNEI. The V gene lost 4 bases and the J gene lost 9 bases, with 16 bases spanning the gap. There are 15 residues in the CDR3. Written as DNA, the CDR3 is TGTGCCAGCAGTGGATTACAGCTAGGTGGTTCACCCCTCCACTTT. Its protein is CASSGLQLGGSPLHF.

The chain recombines TRBV6-5 with TRBJ1-6; D is possibly TRBD1 (5 bases). The germline V gene has CDR1 MNHEY and CDR2 SVGAGI. The CDR3 consists of 12 residues. The V gene lost 6 bases and the J gene lost 14 bases, with 14 bases spanning the gap. The DNA for the CDR3 is TGTGCCAGCAGGAGTGCAGGGACTGCCCTCCACTTT. Protein sequence: CASRSAGTALHF.

This chain connects TRBV7-2 to TRBJ2-7; weak D call: TRBD1 (5 bases). Germline-derived CDR1 and CDR2 are SGHTA and FQGNSA. The CDR3 length is 13 residues. V shed 5 bases and J shed 2 bases, with 10 bases lying between them. The CDR3 DNA follows: TGTGCCAGCAGCCAAGACAGAACCTACGAGCAGTACTTC. It yields the protein CASSQDRTYEQYF.

The chain carries TRBV7-8 and TRBJ2-2; unclear D gene. Germline V gene lookup returns CDR1 SGHVS and CDR2 FQNEAQ. The V end was cut by 3 bases, the J end by 0 bases, with 8 bases between. This CDR3 is built from 15 residues. The CDR3 loop reads CASSLEGTNTGELFF. For the CDR3, the DNA is TGTGCCAGCAGCTTGGAAGGGACGAACACCGGGGAGCTGTTTTTT.

The V gene is TRBV11-2, the J gene TRBJ2-7; 7 nucleotides line up with TRBD2. The CDR3 is made up of 16 amino acids. J was trimmed by 1 base and V by 1 base; bases with no gene match: 7. Looked up from germline, CDR1 is SGHAT and CDR2 is FQNNGV. The CDR3 DNA reads TGTGCCAGCAGCTTAGTTTCAGGGAGGGGTTCCTACGAGCAGTACTTC. Encoded protein: CASSLVSGRGSYEQYF.

This chain joins TRBV19 and TRBJ1-1; TRBD1 agrees at 9 bases. Germline CDR1 and CDR2: LNHDA and SQIVND (reference sequence). V shed 3 bases and J 4 bases; nucleotides not matched to a gene: 6. The CDR3 is 15 residues long. DNA for the CDR3: TGTGCCAGTAGTATTTTGGGGACAGGGACCACTGAAGCTTTCTTT. It yields the protein CASSILGTGTTEAFF. Complete variable domain (other parts from reference TRBV19 and TRBJ1-1): DGGITQSPKYLFRKEGQNVTLSCEQNLNHDAMYWYRQDPGQGLRLIYYSQIVNDFQKGDIAEGYSVSREKKESFPLTVTSAQKNPTAFYLCASSILGTGTTEAFFGQGTRLTVV.

This rearrangement joins TRBV7-8 to TRBJ1-4, with D perhaps matching TRBD1 (6 bases). V lost 5 bases and J lost 3, with 10 bases in between. CDR1 is SGHVS, CDR2 FQNEAQ, per germline. The CDR3 sequence is 14 residues long. The CDR3 nucleotides read TGTGCCAGCAGCCGGGGACATGCTAATGAAAAACTGTTTTTT. Translation gives CASSRGHANEKLFF. Full variable domain (rest looked up from reference TRBV7-8 and TRBJ1-4): GAGVSQSPRYKVAKRGQDVALRCDPISGHVSLFWYQQALGQGPEFLTYFQNEAQLDKSGLPSDRFFAERPEGSVSTLKIQRTQQEDSAVYLCASSRGHANEKLFFGSGTQLSVL.

This clone appeared a single time. This chain uses TRBV12-5 with TRBJ1-5, with D hard to call. Germline V CDR1 and CDR2: LGHNT, FRNRAP. V dropped 10 bases and J dropped 2 bases, with 12 bases sitting between them. The CDR3 has 13 amino acids. CDR3 loop: CATGLGGNQPQHF. The DNA for the CDR3 is TGTGCTACCGGACTTGGGGGCAATCAGCCCCAGCATTTT.

The genes are TRBV19 and TRBJ2-3; tentative D call: TRBD1 (6 bases). The CDR3 is 13 amino acids. CDR1 LNHDA and CDR2 SQIVND come from the germline V gene (reference sequence). Trimming stripped 3 bases from V and 5 bases from J, with 9 bases between. CDR3 nucleotide sequence: TGTGCCAGTAGTATGGGGGCTGGAGATACGCAGTATTTT. Protein product: CASSMGAGDTQYF.